Listed here are 3 T cell receptor beta chains from one sample, sequenced in a study of blood T cell repertoires in COVID-19 (dated by TCRdb to 2020 to 2021). To prepare the library, the immunoSEQ multiplex PCR assay was applied. TCRdb mirrors the immuneACCESS table, restricted to in-frame sequences. Some clones are absent from its copies; in checked studies, under half trace to an unresolved V gene, and the reason for the others is unknown. This sample is represented by fewer than 350,000 clones; approximately 91% of them were singletons. Under 1.2% of the sample goes to the ten largest clones. Input material: PBMCs or T cells enriched from blood (not recorded which). The receptor source for this set is a woman younger than 45 who had been exposed to COVID-19.

This clone was seen once. V and J are TRBV18 and TRBJ1-6; the D gene is possibly TRBD1 (6 bases). V lost 2 bases to trimming and J lost 6 bases, with 11 bases between them. Germline values: CDR1 KGHSH, CDR2 LQKENI. This CDR3 is built from 15 residues. This CDR3 is CASSPGRGGNSPLHF. In nucleotides, the CDR3 is TGTGCCAGCTCACCAGGGAGAGGGGGTAATTCACCCCTCCACTTT.

V gene TRBV3-1 (or the pseudogene TRBV3-2) combines with J gene TRBJ2-1, with TRBD2 identical over 14 bases. The CDR3 extends over 16 amino acids. Per germline, CDR1 LGHDT and CDR2 YNNKEL (reference sequence). The V gene end was trimmed by 7 bases and the J gene end by 9 bases; junction bases not matched to a gene: 11. CDR3 in DNA: TGTGCCAGCACCCCACTGGGACTAGCGGGAGAAGGTGAGCAGTTCTTC. It is translated as CASTPLGLAGEGEQFF.

In nucleotides, the CDR3 is TGTGCCACCAGTGATGGGGAGGGCGGCGCTACCTACAATGAGCAGTTCTTC. Its protein product is CATSDGEGGATYNEQFF. The chain couples TRBV24-1 to TRBJ2-1, with 7 bases fitting TRBD2. CDR1 KGHDR and CDR2 SFDVKD come from the germline V gene. Trimming removed 3 bases from V and 2 bases from J; junction bases left unmatched: 9. The CDR3 consists of 17 residues.